This T cell receptor (beta chain) was captured in a study of vaccination effects on CD4 cells after COVID-19. General study findings and limits: Spike-reactive clones present post-vaccine in convalescents were predominantly new vaccine-induced clones. Marked clonal contraction of infection- and vaccine-induced clones was seen late after vaccination.

Sequencing used immunoSEQ multiplex PCR; TCRdb keeps in-frame clones, though not all of them. The sample lists about 66,000 clones; about two thirds were seen once. A word on this clone: Its antigen is not identified.

The authors isolated CD4+ T cells after 9 to 10 days of culture. Trimming took 0 bases from V and 7 from J; bases not matched to a gene: 5. The CDR3 has 14 amino acids. CDR1 is SGHNT, CDR2 YYREEE, per germline (reference sequence). The sequences come from CD4+ T cells from PBMCs cultured without peptide, collected before COVID-19 vaccination. This chain joins TRBV5-4 and TRBJ2-3; 7 nucleotides line up with TRBD1. The source of this sequence is a human donor who had a prior SARS-CoV-2 infection. The CDR3 DNA reads TGTGCCAGCAGCTTGGACAGGGGCCTAAATACGCAGTATTTT. Its protein is CASSLDRGLNTQYF.